Ten or more counts support the clone carrying this TCR beta chain. Its target is not known. The data originate from a study of identical twins. TCRdb ran MiXCR on the 5' RACE reads and lists one entry per CDR3 protein. The sample holds approximately 230,000 distinct CDR3 sequences, around 15% seen once. Trimming removed 4 bases at V and 4 bases at J, with 15 bases between. CDR3 length: 15 residues. CDR1 and CDR2 (germline): LGHDT, YNNKEL (reference sequence). Healthy Caucasians alone served as donors. Study results and limitations: The study found that models underestimated out-of-frame TCR alpha sharing in monozygotic twins.

The sample comprised memory (CD45RO+) T cells sorted from blood. The clonotype originates from a woman younger than 35 in good health. The chain combines TRBV3-1 with TRBJ2-3; a possible D gene is TRBD2 (6 bases). CDR3 in DNA: TGTGCCAGCAGCCCCTTTGCAGCGGGTTCAGATACGCAGTATTTT. Translating gives CASSPFAAGSDTQYF.